Reported below is one T cell receptor beta chain. Its antigen is as yet unknown. The PCR employed 60 Vbeta primers together with 13 Jbeta primers. The protocol was immunoSEQ multiplex PCR, while the TCRdb copy is restricted to in-frame clones and leaves out a portion. The profile covers over 110,000 clones, with 82% appearing a single time and less than 3% taken by the ten largest. Healthy bone marrow donors supplied every sample. This sample was included in a study of cytomegalovirus exposure and HLA in healthy donors. Study-wide results and limits: Other equally common chains were less clonally expanded than HLA-associated TCR beta chains, a later analysis showed. When the data were analyzed later, several of the most significant clusters appeared to be linked to common viral pathogens. Sequencing likely produced, as an artifact, a cluster of highly shared sequence variants.

The CDR3 loop spans 15 amino acids. Germline CDR1 is MNHNY and CDR2 is SVGAGI (reference sequence). V dropped 2 bases and J dropped 4; count of bases not matched to a gene: 6. The receptor's source is a male donor in good health and CMV-seronegative. The sequenced sample consisted of PBMCs. The V gene is TRBV6-6, the J gene TRBJ2-7, with 9 bases aligning to TRBD1. The CDR3 sequence: CASSYDLQGAYEQYF. The DNA for the CDR3 is TGTGCCAGCAGTTACGACTTACAGGGGGCTTACGAGCAGTACTTC.